These 13 T cell receptor beta chains originate from one sample sequenced in a study of PD-1 blockade in classical Hodgkin lymphoma. The time point: cycle 4 day 1 (C4D1), after less than 7 weeks of nivolumab. Exposure to brentuximab vedotin varied, and each patient had relapsed following autologous stem cell transplantation. Here immunoSEQ multiplex PCR was the method, and the copy in TCRdb shows in-frame clones only, minus some. The sample records about 51,000 clones, about 80% being singletons. Specimen: peripheral blood mononuclear cells (PBMCs), collected before the fourth cycle of nivolumab. These receptors all stem from a human donor with classical Hodgkin lymphoma.

The rearrangement links TRBV6-6 to TRBJ2-7, with 8 positions matching TRBD1. Germline CDR1 MNHNY, CDR2 SVGAGI (reference sequence). J gave up 2 bases and V 6 bases, and 6 bases lay outside the gene matches. The CDR3 consists of 14 residues. The DNA for the CDR3 is TGTGCCAGCAGATTAGGACAGGGCGCCTACGAGCAGTACTTC. Translating it yields CASRLGQGAYEQYF.

The chain joins TRBV7-8 to TRBJ1-2; TRBD1 matches at 10 bases. Germline trimming cut 1 base from V and 4 bases from J; bases unmatched to any gene: 6. Germline-derived CDR1 and CDR2 are SGHVS and FQNEAQ. This CDR3 is 16 amino acids long. Written as DNA, the CDR3 is TGTGCCAGCAGCTTAGGGGGGACAGGGGAAACCTATGGCTACACCTTC. Translated, it gives CASSLGGTGETYGYTF.

The V call is TRBV5-4, the J call TRBJ2-7; 10 bases are a match to TRBD1. This CDR3 has 15 amino acids. The V gene's germline CDR1 is SGHNT and CDR2 YYREEE (reference sequence). The trim removed 2 bases at V and 6 bases at J, leaving 8 bases unmatched. CDR3 DNA: TGTGCCAGCAGCTTCTCAGGACAGGGGGGGTCCGAGCAGTACTTC. This codes for CASSFSGQGGSEQYF.

The V call is TRBV7-2, the J call TRBJ2-5; D unclear. Germline CDR1 and CDR2: SGHTA and FQGNSA. The CDR3 totals 18 residues. V was cut by 2 bases and J by 0 bases, with 19 bases left in between. The CDR3, as DNA: TGTGCCAGCAGCTTAAGACGGGCGAACGGAGATTACCAAGAGACCCAGTACTTC. It yields the protein CASSLRRANGDYQETQYF.

This chain joins TRBV12-2 and TRBJ2-4; no DNA check was done on the table's D call, TRBD1. TRBV12-2 is noted as a pseudogene. The CDR3 runs to 17 residues. The CDR3 nucleotides read TGTGCAAGTCGCTTACGGACAGGGGGCAATGCCAAAAACATTCAGTACTTC. As protein: CASRLRTGGNAKNIQYF.

The J gene is TRBJ1-4, the V gene TRBV19; D is ambiguous. The V end lost 3 bases, the J end lost 4 bases, and 6 bases lay between the germline ends. Germline CDR1 and CDR2: LNHDA and SQIVND (reference sequence). The CDR3 covers 13 residues. The CDR3 sequence is CASSISLNEKLFF. Here the CDR3 DNA reads TGTGCCAGTAGTATCAGCCTTAATGAAAAACTGTTTTTT.

This clone came up once. The chain joins TRBV7-9 to TRBJ2-1; 14 bases align to TRBD2. Germline lookup yields CDR1 SEHNR and CDR2 FQNEAQ (reference sequence). Trimming cost V 4 bases and J 9 bases; bases outside gene matches: 11. The length of the CDR3 is 17 residues. CDR3 sequence reads: CASSSGTSGGLFSEQFF. The CDR3, as DNA: TGTGCCAGCAGCTCCGGGACTAGCGGGGGTCTTTTTTCTGAGCAGTTCTTC.

This sequence joins TRBV6-1 and TRBJ2-5, with no clear D. CDR3 length: 14 amino acids. From germline, CDR1 is MNHNS and CDR2 SASEGT. Trimming cost V 8 bases and J 2 bases, with 15 bases left between them. CDR3 coding DNA: TGTGCCAGCGCAGCATACGGGTATCAAGAGACCCAGTACTTC. Translated: CASAAYGYQETQYF.

The chain has TRBV6-5 and TRBJ1-5, with 8 bases identical to TRBD1. Germline-derived CDR1 and CDR2 are MNHEY and SVGAGI. The CDR3 has 15 amino acids. V lost 5 bases and J lost 2; bases outside the gene matches: 5. CDR3: CASSPDRGGNQPQHF. CDR3 sequence (DNA): TGTGCCAGCAGTCCCGACAGGGGTGGCAATCAGCCCCAGCATTTT.

This clone showed up just a few times. This chain links TRBV11-2 with TRBJ1-5; D not certain. The CDR3 extends over 15 amino acids. CDR1 is SGHAT and CDR2 is FQNNGV in the germline V gene. The V end lost 0 bases, the J end lost 2 bases, and 8 bases lay between the germline ends. The CDR3 loop reads CASSLDSRGNQPQHF. CDR3 DNA: TGTGCCAGCAGCTTAGATTCGAGGGGCAATCAGCCCCAGCATTTT.

A single count supports this clone. The chain links TRBV5-4 to TRBJ2-6; D is unresolved. The germline V gene has CDR1 SGHNT and CDR2 YYREEE (reference sequence). With 0 bases removed from V and 0 bases from J, the gap between germline ends came to 10 bases. The length of the CDR3 is 17 residues. The CDR3 loop reads CASSLGVGSSGANVLTF. The CDR3, as DNA: TGTGCCAGCAGCTTGGGGGTTGGCAGCTCTGGGGCCAACGTCCTGACTTTC.

This clone came up once. The genes are TRBV5-1 and TRBJ2-7; tentatively, D is TRBD1 (6 bases). Trimming took 3 bases from V and 5 from J, leaving 15 bases between them. Germline V lookup: CDR1 SGHRS, CDR2 YFSETQ. The CDR3 consists of 14 residues. DNA for the CDR3: TGCGCCAGCAGCTACCCCGGGACACCAAACGAGCAGTACTTC. This gives the protein CASSYPGTPNEQYF.

The CDR3 sequence is CASSLRTSRPYEQYF. CDR3 DNA: TGTGCCAGCAGCTTAAGGACTAGCCGCCCCTACGAGCAGTACTTC. The V gene is TRBV7-9, the J gene TRBJ2-7, with 8 nucleotides matching TRBD2. The ends lost 2 bases at V and 2 bases at J; junction bases unmatched: 5. Germline CDR1 is SEHNR and CDR2 is FQNEAQ (reference sequence). This CDR3 is built from 15 residues.